The 29 T cell receptor beta chains below all came from one sample that was sequenced in a study of blood T cell repertoires in COVID-19. Produced via immunoSEQ multiplex PCR; TCRdb's table is partial and in-frame only. The sample lists about 150,000 clones, approximately 84% occurring once. Sequenced material: peripheral blood. These receptors all come from a human donor in a cohort sampled during active COVID-19.

This clone was detected once. The genes are TRBV7-9 and TRBJ1-2; TRBD1 is a possible D gene (5 bases). This CDR3 spans 12 amino acids. Trimming stripped 5 bases from V and 4 bases from J, with 8 bases between. Germline assignment: CDR1 SEHNR and CDR2 FQNEAQ (reference sequence). Written as DNA, the CDR3 is TGTGCCAGCAGCGTCACAGGCTATGGCTACACCTTC. Translation: CASSVTGYGYTF.

In its sample, this clone was seen a few times. V gene TRBV2 combines with J gene TRBJ2-7, with TRBD1 matching 9 bases. The CDR3 is 14 amino acids. The V and J ends lost 6 bases and 2 bases, in that order; junction bases with no gene match: 5. Germline loops: CDR1 SNHLY, CDR2 FYNNEI. The CDR3 region has the DNA TGTGCCAGCAGCTCCGGGACAGGGACCTACGAGCAGTACGTC. Protein: CASSSGTGTYEQYV.

The chain combines TRBV28 with TRBJ1-2; D unresolved. Trimming cost V 7 bases and J 8 bases, with 11 bases left between them. This CDR3 has 11 residues. Germline V gene lookup returns CDR1 MDHEN and CDR2 SYDVKM. This CDR3 reads CASKSVEGYTF. As DNA, the CDR3 is TGTGCCAGCAAATCGGTGGAGGGCTACACCTTC.

In its sample, this clone was seen once. This chain joins TRBV30 and TRBJ2-1; 11 bases fit TRBD1. V gave up 4 bases and J gave up 7 bases; unmatched junction bases: 9. Germline V CDR1 and CDR2: GTSNPN, SVGIG (reference sequence). The CDR3 is 15 amino acids. The CDR3 DNA reads TGTGCCTGGAATTTCCGGGACAGGGGGAGGAATGAGCAGTTCTTC. Its translation: CAWNFRDRGRNEQFF.

This clone was counted between two and nine times. The sample contains more than one DNA sequence encoding this CDR3. The rearrangement uses TRBV5-1 and TRBJ1-1; a weak D match, TRBD1 (5 bases). The length of the CDR3 is 14 residues. Looked up from germline, CDR1 is SGHRS and CDR2 is YFSETQ. Trimming cost V 0 bases and J 0 bases, with 6 bases left between them. The CDR3 sequence: CASSLAGMNTEAFF. Here the CDR3 DNA reads TGCGCCAGCAGCTTGGCAGGGATGAACACTGAAGCTTTCTTT.

The genes are TRBV5-1 and TRBJ1-4, with TRBD1 as a possible D gene (6 bases). From germline, CDR1 is SGHRS and CDR2 YFSETQ. V was clipped by 5 bases and J by 1 base, with 9 bases between them. The CDR3 runs to 14 residues. CDR3 DNA: TGCGCCAGCAGAGAACAGGGAACTAATGAAAAACTGTTTTTT. It specifies CASREQGTNEKLFF.

This clone was detected only once. The rearrangement links TRBV7-2 to TRBJ2-3, with 9 bases fitting TRBD2. The CDR3 is 17 amino acids. With V trimmed by 0 bases and J by 2 bases, 6 bases remained unmatched. Germline V gene data show CDR1 as SGHTA and CDR2 as FQGNSA. The DNA of the CDR3 is TGTGCCAGCAGCTTAGCCCCCAGCGGGGGGAACACAGATACGCAGTATTTT. As protein: CASSLAPSGGNTDTQYF.

The V and J genes are TRBV11-3 and TRBJ2-3, with TRBD1 identical over 7 bases. The V and J ends lost 1 base and 9 bases, in that order; junction bases with no gene match: 4. The CDR3 contains 13 residues. From germline, CDR1 is SGHNT and CDR2 YENEEA. For the CDR3, the DNA is TGTGCCAGCAGCTTAGGAGGGGGCGGCACGCAGTATTTT. Its translation is CASSLGGGGTQYF.

V and J are TRBV28 and TRBJ1-2, with D unresolved. The CDR3 runs 15 residues. V was cut by 1 base and J by 2 bases, with 11 bases left in between. Germline V gene data show CDR1 as MDHEN and CDR2 as SYDVKM. CDR3 region: CASSLSGIGNYGYTF. The CDR3 coding sequence is TGTGCCAGCAGTTTATCGGGTATTGGGAACTATGGCTACACCTTC.

The table lists this clone with a few counts. This chain links TRBV25-1 with TRBJ2-7, with 10 nucleotides matching TRBD1. The CDR3 loop spans 13 amino acids. The V segment lost 8 bases and the J segment 6 bases; nucleotides outside the gene matches: 7. The germline CDR1 and CDR2 sequences are MGHDK and SYGVNS. The CDR3: CASRQDRGSEQYF. DNA of the CDR3: TGTGCCAGCCGACAGGACAGGGGGTCCGAGCAGTACTTC.

This chain links TRBV5-1 with TRBJ2-2; D perhaps matches TRBD1 (6 bases). Germline V gene sequence: CDR1 SGHRS, CDR2 YFSETQ. The V end was cut by 2 bases, the J end by 3 bases, with 11 bases between. This CDR3 contains 15 residues. The CDR3 sequence is CASSLSRGDTGELFF. CDR3 bases: TGCGCCAGCAGCTTAAGCAGGGGTGACACCGGGGAGCTGTTTTTT.

The CDR3 sequence: CATSRGLYEQYF. The CDR3 coding sequence is TGTGCCACCAGCAGGGGACTCTACGAGCAGTACTTC. The chain carries TRBV15 and TRBJ2-7; TRBD2 is a possible D gene (6 bases). CDR3 length: 12 residues. CDR1 is LNHNV and CDR2 is YYDKDF in the germline V gene (reference sequence). V lost 3 bases and J 3 bases, leaving 6 bases between the germline ends.

V is TRBV30 and J is TRBJ1-5, with D tentatively TRBD1 (5 bases). Germline V gene sequence: CDR1 GTSNPN, CDR2 SVGIG (reference sequence). V was shortened by 6 bases and J by 0 bases, with 15 bases between the two germline ends. This CDR3 contains 15 residues. This chain's CDR3 is CACHDGGYSNQPQHF. CDR3 in DNA: TGTGCCTGTCACGACGGGGGATATAGCAATCAGCCCCAGCATTTT.

This clone was picked up one time. CDR3 sequence: CASSWDRGRAFF. The CDR3 DNA is TGTGCCAGTAGTTGGGACAGGGGTCGCGCTTTCTTT. This rearrangement joins TRBV19 to TRBJ1-1; 10 bases map to TRBD1. Germline CDR1 is LNHDA and CDR2 is SQIVND (reference sequence). V was pared by 5 bases and J by 11 bases, with 5 bases of the junction left unmatched. The CDR3 extends over 12 amino acids.

The chain recombines TRBV5-1 with TRBJ1-1; D is unresolved. V lost 4 bases and J 1 base, leaving 11 bases between the germline ends. This CDR3 contains 14 residues. The germline CDR1 and CDR2 sequences are SGHRS and YFSETQ. CDR3 sequence reads: CASSRRSGNTEAFF. The CDR3 DNA reads as TGCGCCAGCAGCCGGCGGTCGGGGAACACTGAAGCTTTCTTT.

Here the CDR3 DNA reads TGTGCCATCAGTGAGCCGGGACAGGAAGGGGGCTACACCTTC. It yields the protein CAISEPGQEGGYTF. The chain combines TRBV10-3 with TRBJ1-2, with TRBD1 matching 8 bases. Per the germline V gene, CDR1 is ENHRY and CDR2 is SYGVKD. The CDR3 covers 14 residues. J lost 8 bases, V lost 2 bases, and 7 bases had no gene match.

The chain employs TRBV18 and TRBJ2-2, with TRBD1 as a possible D gene (5 bases). V dropped 0 bases and J dropped 13 bases, with 9 bases sitting between them. The CDR3 is made up of 12 amino acids. Germline V gene lookup returns CDR1 KGHSH and CDR2 LQKENI. CDR3 sequence: CASSPPQGGLFF. The CDR3 DNA reads TGTGCCAGCTCACCACCGCAGGGTGGGCTGTTTTTT.

Points on this clone: Other DNA sequences in this sample translate to the same CDR3. The gene calls are TRBV7-3 and TRBJ1-1, with a weak D call TRBD1 (6 bases). The CDR3 spans 15 residues. V lost 5 bases and J lost 0, with 13 bases in between. CDR1 is SGHTA, CDR2 FQGTGA, per germline. CDR3 sequence: CASSRQGGMNTEAFF. CDR3 nucleotide sequence: TGTGCCAGCAGCAGACAAGGGGGAATGAACACTGAAGCTTTCTTT.

J is TRBJ2-3 and V is TRBV7-9, with 13 nucleotides matching TRBD2. J gave up 3 bases and V 5 bases, and 5 bases lay outside the gene matches. CDR3 length: 16 amino acids. Germline V gene sequence: CDR1 SEHNR, CDR2 FQNEAQ (reference sequence). The CDR3 DNA follows: TGTGCCAGCAGCCCAGGGACTAGCGGGGAGACAGATACGCAGTATTTT. Protein sequence: CASSPGTSGETDTQYF.

The CDR3 protein is CASRGTGGGEQYF. The CDR3 DNA reads TGTGCCAGCAGAGGGACAGGGGGCGGCGAGCAGTACTTC. The chain carries TRBV2 and TRBJ2-7, with 12 bases identical to TRBD1. The V gene's germline CDR1 is SNHLY and CDR2 FYNNEI. The trim removed 6 bases at V and 6 bases at J, leaving 3 bases unmatched. CDR3 length equals 13 residues.

This clone occurred many times. The chain employs TRBV5-1 and TRBJ2-7, with a weak D call TRBD2 (6 bases). The CDR3 has 16 residues. Germline values: CDR1 SGHRS, CDR2 YFSETQ. V lost 4 bases, J lost 2 bases, and 19 bases lay in between. CDR3 coding DNA: TGCGCCAGCAGCCGCCGTACGGGGGTAGGAACCTACGAGCAGTACTTC. Its protein product is CASSRRTGVGTYEQYF.

V is TRBV6-5 and J is TRBJ2-1, with 9 bases that match TRBD2. Looked up from germline, CDR1 is MNHEY and CDR2 is SVGAGI. CDR3 length: 13 amino acids. V gave up 8 bases and J gave up 6 bases; unmatched junction bases: 5. The CDR3 here is CASAGRGGNEQFF. CDR3 nucleotide sequence: TGTGCCAGCGCAGGGCGGGGGGGCAATGAGCAGTTCTTC.

This chain uses TRBV30 with TRBJ2-2; a weak D match, TRBD1 (5 bases). CDR3 length: 15 residues. Germline lookup yields CDR1 GTSNPN and CDR2 SVGIG (reference sequence). V dropped 3 bases and J dropped 5 bases, with 16 bases sitting between them. The CDR3 nucleotides are TGTGCCTGGAGCTGGGGCAGGTATCGGACCGGGGAGCTGTTTTTT. Its protein is CAWSWGRYRTGELFF. Drawing the rest from reference TRBV30 and TRBJ2-2, the complete variable domain is SQTIHQWPATLVQPVGSPLSLECTVEGTSNPNLYWYRQAAGRGLQLLFYSVGIGQISSEVPQNLSASRPQDRQFILSSKKLLLSDSGFYLCAWSWGRYRTGELFFGEGSRLTVL.

This clone showed up just a few times. The V gene is TRBV28, the J gene TRBJ2-4; tentatively, D is TRBD2 (5 bases). The CDR3 runs to 14 residues. The ends were cut back, 4 bases at V and 7 bases at J, with 14 bases in the middle. CDR1 is MDHEN, CDR2 SYDVKM, per germline. This CDR3 reads CASSSRIRGNIQYF. The CDR3 region has the DNA TGTGCCAGCAGTTCGCGGATTCGAGGGAACATTCAGTACTTC.

This chain connects TRBV24-1 to TRBJ1-6; D remains unclear. The V and J ends lost 9 bases and 7 bases respectively, with 12 bases between them. The CDR3 is made up of 13 amino acids. Germline V lookup: CDR1 KGHDR, CDR2 SFDVKD. CDR3 protein: CATHRDGNSPLHF. The DNA of the CDR3 is TGTGCCACCCACCGGGATGGGAATTCACCCCTCCACTTT.

The V call is TRBV3-1 (or the pseudogene TRBV3-2), the J call TRBJ1-6, with a tentative D call TRBD1 (5 bases). There are 15 residues in the CDR3. Germline V CDR1 and CDR2: LGHDT, YNNKEL (reference sequence). The V and J ends lost 1 base and 5 bases respectively, with 9 bases between them. The CDR3 here is CASSQAGTNNSPLHF. The CDR3 DNA sequence: TGTGCCAGCAGCCAAGCCGGGACTAATAATTCACCCCTCCACTTT.

About this clone itself: At the DNA level, this CDR3 is encoded by other sequences in the same sample as well. The chain is built from TRBV7-9 and TRBJ2-7; tentatively, D is TRBD1 (6 bases). The CDR3 loop spans 12 amino acids. Trimming shortened V by 4 bases and J by 4 bases, and 8 bases separated the two germline ends. Germline V CDR1 and CDR2: SEHNR, FQNEAQ (reference sequence). The CDR3, as DNA: TGTGCCAGCAGCTCCCAGGGGTACGAGCAGTACTTC. Its translation: CASSSQGYEQYF.

The chain combines TRBV30 with TRBJ2-7, with TRBD1 identical over 8 bases. Germline V gene data show CDR1 as GTSNPN and CDR2 as SVGIG (reference sequence). V lost 4 bases and J lost 7; bases outside the gene matches: 6. This CDR3 spans 12 amino acids. This chain's CDR3 is CAWNHGTGEQYF. DNA for the CDR3: TGTGCCTGGAATCACGGGACAGGAGAGCAGTACTTC.

The table lists this clone with a count of one. This chain connects TRBV7-8 to TRBJ2-5; the match to TRBD2 covers 7 bases. Trimming cost V 5 bases and J 1 base; bases outside gene matches: 4. Germline CDR1 SGHVS, CDR2 FQNEAQ. The CDR3 loop spans 14 amino acids. CDR3 DNA sequence: TGTGCCAGCAGCCACAGACTAGCCCAAGAGACCCAGTACTTC. Residues: CASSHRLAQETQYF.